The 27 T cell receptor beta chains given below trace back to one sample, sequenced in a study of cytomegalovirus exposure and HLA in healthy donors. Profiled with immunoSEQ multiplex PCR; TCRdb holds only in-frame clones, not every one. The sample gives 140,000 to 150,000 clones, about 95% of which show up once; less than 2% is in the top ten. Input material: PBMCs. Source of these receptors: a man aged 18 to 30 in good health and CMV-seropositive.

The V and J genes are TRBV28 and TRBJ2-1; 9 bases match TRBD2. The CDR3 has 14 residues. CDR1 is MDHEN and CDR2 is SYDVKM in the germline V gene. V shed 8 bases and J 8 bases; nucleotides not matched to a gene: 10. CDR3 DNA sequence: TGTGCCAGCGCATGGGGTAGCGGGAGCTATGAGCAGTTCTTC. It codes for CASAWGSGSYEQFF.

This clone was seen only once. J is TRBJ2-1 and V is TRBV30; D perhaps matches TRBD2 (6 bases). The ends were cut back, 0 bases at V and 9 bases at J, with 12 bases in the middle. CDR1 and CDR2 from the germline V gene are GTSNPN and SVGIG (reference sequence). This CDR3 contains 13 residues. This CDR3 is CAWSVLAALEQFF. CDR3 nucleotide sequence: TGTGCCTGGAGTGTACTAGCAGCGCTTGAGCAGTTCTTC.

The chain has TRBV5-1 and TRBJ2-6; D possibly corresponds to TRBD1 (6 bases). With 0 bases removed from V and 4 bases from J, the gap between germline ends came to 11 bases. Germline V gives CDR1 SGHRS, CDR2 YFSETQ. The CDR3 spans 16 residues. The CDR3 nucleotides read TGCGCCAGCAGCTTGGAGCCAGGGGTCGGGGCCAACGTCCTGACTTTC. The encoded protein is CASSLEPGVGANVLTF.

This chain connects TRBV7-2 to TRBJ2-7, with D perhaps matching TRBD2 (7 bases). Germline CDR1 is SGHTA and CDR2 is FQGNSA. Trimming stripped 2 bases from V and 3 bases from J, with 14 bases between. This CDR3 has 15 residues. The CDR3 sequence: CASSLRVGGGYEQYF. The CDR3 DNA is TGTGCCAGCAGCTTAAGGGTGGGAGGGGGCTACGAGCAGTACTTC.

V and J are TRBV27 and TRBJ2-2; 10 bases are a match to TRBD2. The germline V gene has CDR1 MNHEY and CDR2 SMNVEV (reference sequence). The V and J ends lost 6 bases and 1 base, in that order; junction bases with no gene match: 2. There are 15 residues in the CDR3. CDR3 nucleotide sequence: TGTGCCAGCAGGTGGACTAGCGGGAACACCGGGGAGCTGTTTTTT. Translated, it gives CASRWTSGNTGELFF.

In this sample, this clone turned up once. The chain uses TRBV5-1 and TRBJ2-7; 9 bases match TRBD2. Germline V gene lookup returns CDR1 SGHRS and CDR2 YFSETQ. The length of the CDR3 is 16 residues. The V segment lost 0 bases and the J segment 3 bases; nucleotides outside the gene matches: 7. The DNA for the CDR3 is TGCGCCAGCAGCTTGGCGGGTAGCGGGAGTCTCTACGAGCAGTACTTC. It is translated as CASSLAGSGSLYEQYF.

This clone was counted once. The chain couples TRBV18 to TRBJ1-1; 10 bases map to TRBD1. Germline values: CDR1 KGHSH, CDR2 LQKENI. The CDR3 runs to 15 residues. With 6 bases clipped from V and 0 bases from J, the junction kept 4 bases outside the gene matches. The CDR3 DNA reads TGTGCCAGCTCGCGACAGGGGGCGATGAACACTGAAGCTTTCTTT. As protein: CASSRQGAMNTEAFF.

The chain has TRBV6-1 and TRBJ2-7; the D gene is possibly TRBD1 (6 bases). The CDR3 extends over 15 amino acids. The V gene's germline CDR1 is MNHNS and CDR2 SASEGT. V dropped 2 bases and J dropped 7 bases, with 18 bases sitting between them. CDR3 DNA sequence: TGTGCCAGCAGTGAAACGGACAGCCCTTTAGGGGAGCAGTACTTC. As protein: CASSETDSPLGEQYF.

The V call is TRBV19, the J call TRBJ2-5, with D perhaps TRBD1 (5 bases). The CDR3 contains 14 residues. V was shortened by 3 bases and J by 2 bases, with 10 bases between the two germline ends. CDR1 and CDR2 (germline): LNHDA, SQIVND (reference sequence). Here the CDR3 reads CASSIVSGQETQYF. Here the CDR3 DNA reads TGTGCCAGTAGTATCGTGTCAGGGCAAGAGACCCAGTACTTC.

The chain couples TRBV6-1 to TRBJ2-5, with 9 nucleotides matching TRBD1. V trimming: 4 bases; J trimming: 1 base; junction bases outside the gene matches: 7. This CDR3 has 16 residues. CDR1 is MNHNS, CDR2 SASEGT, per germline. The CDR3 nucleotides read TGTGCCAGCAGTGGCCGGGACAGGGTCTTCCAAGAGACCCAGTACTTC. Translating gives CASSGRDRVFQETQYF.

The chain joins TRBV28 to TRBJ2-3, with TRBD1 matching over 7 bases. The CDR3 totals 13 residues. Germline CDR1 reads MDHEN; CDR2 reads SYDVKM. Unmatched junction bases numbered 5, after V lost 5 bases and J lost 6 bases. The DNA for the CDR3 is TGTGCCAGCAGTAGACAGGGATTCGATACGCAGTATTTT. Its protein product is CASSRQGFDTQYF.

CDR3 in amino acids: CASSSRQGHDTDTQYF. The CDR3 nucleotides read TGCGCCAGCAGCTCCCGACAGGGGCACGACACAGATACGCAGTATTTT. This chain joins TRBV5-1 and TRBJ2-3; 8 nucleotides align to TRBD1. The CDR3 contains 16 residues. Looked up from germline, CDR1 is SGHRS and CDR2 is YFSETQ. The V segment lost 3 bases and the J segment 2 bases; nucleotides outside the gene matches: 8.

This clone was seen only a few times. The V call is TRBV28, the J call TRBJ1-2; no clear D gene. Germline loops: CDR1 MDHEN, CDR2 SYDVKM. This CDR3 comprises 11 residues. The V and J ends lost 2 bases and 5 bases respectively, with 3 bases between them. The CDR3, as DNA: TGTGCCAGCAGTTTAGAGTATGGCTACACCTTC. Its translation is CASSLEYGYTF.

To note about this clone: The germline gene is not matched at one end of the junction; a read error may be the cause. The gene calls are TRBV4-1 and TRBJ2-1; TRBD2 is a possible D gene (6 bases). The V gene's germline CDR1 is MGHRA and CDR2 YSYEKL. This CDR3 is built from 18 residues. The CDR3 DNA is TGCGCCAGCAGCAAAGAAGGGCTTACTCGGGAGTCCTACAATGAGCAGTTCTTC. It translates to CASSKEGLTRESYNEQFF.

The chain combines TRBV29-1 with TRBJ2-7; TRBD1 might be the D (7 bases). Trimming removed 4 bases at V and 3 bases at J, with 16 bases between. Germline CDR1 reads SQVTM; CDR2 reads ANQGSEA. The CDR3 covers 14 residues. The CDR3 DNA sequence: TGCAGCGTTGGGGGGGTGACAGGGATCTACGAGCAGTACTTC. Translating gives CSVGGVTGIYEQYF.

The V call is TRBV4-2, the J call TRBJ2-3; possibly TRBD2 for D (6 bases). Germline V gene data show CDR1 as LGHNA and CDR2 as YNFKEQ. The CDR3 contains 17 residues. Trimming cost V 4 bases and J 3 bases, with 20 bases left between them. CDR3 nucleotides: TGTGCCAGCAGCCCCGGTCCAGTGCGGGACGGGACAGATACGCAGTATTTT. Translation gives CASSPGPVRDGTDTQYF.

The J gene is TRBJ2-3, the V gene TRBV7-9; 7 nucleotides align to TRBD1. Trimming removed 6 bases from V and 0 bases from J; junction bases left unmatched: 6. There are 15 residues in the CDR3. Germline loops: CDR1 SEHNR, CDR2 FQNEAQ (reference sequence). For the CDR3, the DNA is TGTGCCAGCAGTTTACGACAGGGAAGCACAGATACGCAGTATTTT. Its translation: CASSLRQGSTDTQYF.

The gene calls are TRBV9 and TRBJ1-2; tentative D call: TRBD1 (6 bases). Germline V CDR1 and CDR2: SGDLS, YYNGEE. The V end lost 0 bases, the J end lost 4 bases, and 25 bases lay between the germline ends. The CDR3 runs to 19 residues. The CDR3, as DNA: TGTGCCAGCAGCGTAGATATCTCCCCTATATACAGGGAACCCTATGGCTACACCTTC. Amino acid sequence: CASSVDISPIYREPYGYTF.

The CDR3 reads CASSVSGMGREQYF. CDR3 DNA: TGTGCCAGCAGCGTTAGCGGGATGGGCCGCGAGCAGTACTTC. This rearrangement joins TRBV9 to TRBJ2-7; 8 bases are shared with TRBD2. V was clipped by 2 bases and J by 6 bases; unmatched bases: 7. In germline, CDR1 is SGDLS, CDR2 YYNGEE. This CDR3 contains 14 residues.

This clone was seen only once. The chain has TRBV7-9 and TRBJ1-2; D gene ambiguous. This CDR3 is 13 amino acids long. Per the germline V gene, CDR1 is SEHNR and CDR2 is FQNEAQ (reference sequence). V gave up 5 bases and J gave up 3 bases, with 10 bases separating them. The CDR3 DNA is TGTGCCAGCAGCCTTCGTAACTACTATGGCTACACCTTC. Its translation is CASSLRNYYGYTF. Variable domain in full (rest from reference TRBV7-9 and TRBJ1-2): DTGVSQNPRHKITKRGQNVTFRCDPISEHNRLYWYRQTLGQGPEFLTYFQNEAQLEKSRLLSDRFSAERPKGSFSTLEIQRTEQGDSAMYLCASSLRNYYGYTFGSGTRLTVV.

This clone was observed a single time. The chain uses TRBV28 and TRBJ2-5; 9 bases line up with TRBD2. Germline CDR1 reads MDHEN; CDR2 reads SYDVKM. The CDR3 length is 16 residues. V trimming: 5 bases; J trimming: 4 bases; junction bases outside the gene matches: 11. CDR3 nucleotide sequence: TGTGCCAGCAGTGTTTTAGCGGGAGTATGGCGAGAGACCCAGTACTTC. Its translation: CASSVLAGVWRETQYF.

The chain recombines TRBV28 with TRBJ1-2; D is possibly TRBD1 (6 bases). The V and J ends lost 10 bases and 2 bases respectively, with 14 bases between them. This CDR3 comprises 13 residues. Germline-derived CDR1 and CDR2 are MDHEN and SYDVKM. Here the CDR3 reads CATHRVLNYGYTF. CDR3 DNA sequence: TGTGCCACCCACAGGGTTTTGAACTATGGCTACACCTTC.

The chain carries TRBV9 and TRBJ2-3, with a weak D call TRBD2 (5 bases). This CDR3 contains 14 residues. The V end lost 5 bases, the J end lost 0 bases, and 10 bases lay between the germline ends. Looked up from germline, CDR1 is SGDLS and CDR2 is YYNGEE. CDR3 DNA sequence: TGTGCCAGCAGGAGAGGGCCTAGCACAGATACGCAGTATTTT. Amino acid sequence: CASRRGPSTDTQYF.

V is TRBV6-1 and J is TRBJ1-5, with D possibly being TRBD1 (5 bases). The CDR3 runs to 13 residues. CDR1 and CDR2 (germline): MNHNS, SASEGT. V lost 7 bases, J lost 6 bases, and 13 bases lay in between. DNA for the CDR3: TGTGCCAGCACCAGGGTAGTGGGTCAGCCCCAGCATTTT. Amino acids: CASTRVVGQPQHF.

This chain connects TRBV18 to TRBJ2-6, with D hard to call. CDR3 size: 18 residues. Trimming stripped 1 base from V and 0 bases from J, with 13 bases between. Germline CDR1 KGHSH, CDR2 LQKENI. The CDR3 coding sequence is TGTGCCAGCTCACCACGTAGCCAGAGCAGCTCTGGGGCCAACGTCCTGACTTTC. Its translation: CASSPRSQSSSGANVLTF.

The chain uses TRBV4-1 and TRBJ1-5; 7 bases align to TRBD1. Germline V CDR1 and CDR2: MGHRA, YSYEKL. V was pared by 0 bases and J by 0 bases, with 11 bases of the junction left unmatched. This CDR3 is 19 amino acids long. CDR3: CASSQDPGRGASSNQPQHF. DNA of the CDR3: TGCGCCAGCAGCCAAGATCCGGGCAGGGGGGCGAGTAGCAATCAGCCCCAGCATTTT.

The chain carries TRBV19 and TRBJ2-1, with a weak D call TRBD2 (6 bases). This CDR3 is built from 14 residues. Germline CDR1 is LNHDA and CDR2 is SQIVND (reference sequence). V was shortened by 10 bases and J by 0 bases, with 13 bases between the two germline ends. The CDR3 spells CATTRGSSYNEQFF. The CDR3 DNA is TGTGCCACTACCCGGGGGAGCTCCTACAATGAGCAGTTCTTC.